The present entry profiles one T cell receptor beta chain with its context. The record originates from a study of cytomegalovirus exposure and HLA in healthy donors. Germline CDR1 SGDLS, CDR2 YYNGEE. The CDR3 loop spans 15 amino acids. Trimming pared 0 bases from V and 2 bases from J, leaving 9 bases between. The PCR contained 60 Vbeta and 13 Jbeta primers. TCRdb keeps only in-frame clones here, not all; method: immunoSEQ multiplex PCR. Of 150,000 to 190,000 clones in the sample, around 82% are singletons; the top ten hold approximately 6.3%. Sequenced material: PBMCs. J is TRBJ2-1 and V is TRBV9; D perhaps matches TRBD1 (5 bases). This sequence was found in a woman between 50 and 59 years old in good health and CMV-seropositive. CDR3 sequence (DNA): TGTGCCAGCAGCGTAGGGAACAGGCCCTACAATGAGCAGTTCTTC. It encodes CASSVGNRPYNEQFF.